Below are 28 T cell receptor beta chains sequenced from a single sample in a study of regulatory T cells in long-lasting Graves disease. Through Arm-PCR of CDR3 regions and iRepertoire HTBI primers, TCR beta libraries were built. In TCRdb, the multiplex PCR reads were re-called with MiXCR into one record per CDR3 protein. Among 400,000 to 500,000 distinct CDR3 sequences listed, around 15% were seen once. Time point meaning: newly diagnosed GD, antithyroid drugs for less than 3 months. Extracted RNA from PBMCs served as the source of the TCR library. The same sample was also studied in work on T cells in Graves' hyperthyroidism and ophthalmopathy.

The specimen was peripheral blood mononuclear cells (PBMCs), collected at new diagnosis, from a patient treated with antithyroid drugs. The receptors originated from a woman aged 45 to 65 with Graves disease.

Of note for this clonotype: This may come from a read error, since a much larger clone is one base off. The CDR3 nucleotides are TGTGCCAGCAGTTTATTCCACTGGACTGAGGATAACACCGGGGAGCTGTTTTTT. This encodes CASSLFHWTEDNTGELFF. The chain uses TRBV28 and TRBJ2-2; a possible D gene is TRBD2 (5 bases). The germline V gene has CDR1 MDHEN and CDR2 SYDVKM. This CDR3 has 18 amino acids. V was pared by 1 base and J by 2 bases, with 17 bases between.

Details on this clonotype: One junction end disagrees with the germline gene, perhaps due to a read error. This chain links TRBV30 with TRBJ1-2; D gene unclear. From germline, CDR1 is GTSNPN and CDR2 SVGIG (reference sequence). The CDR3 extends over 11 amino acids. CDR3 nucleotide sequence: TGTGCCCGGAGTTTGAGGGTTGGCTACACCTTC. Protein sequence: CARSLRVGYTF.

The J gene is TRBJ2-2, the V gene TRBV27; TRBD1 aligns across 7 bases. With 6 bases clipped from V and 3 bases from J, the junction kept 7 bases outside the gene matches. This CDR3 is built from 15 residues. Looked up from germline, CDR1 is MNHEY and CDR2 is SMNVEV (reference sequence). CDR3 in amino acids: CASRKGQRDTGELFF. The CDR3 DNA sequence: TGTGCCAGCAGAAAGGGACAGAGGGACACCGGGGAGCTGTTTTTT.

This clonotype came up a few times. V is TRBV9 and J is TRBJ2-1; D ambiguous. In germline, CDR1 is SGDLS, CDR2 YYNGEE. V shed 1 base and J shed 5 bases, with 7 bases lying between them. This CDR3 is built from 13 residues. The CDR3 DNA sequence: TGTGCCAGCAGCGTAAAACGGGACAATGAGCAGTTCTTC. Translating gives CASSVKRDNEQFF. Supplemented by reference TRBV9 and TRBJ2-1, the full variable domain reads DSGVTQTPKHLITATGQRVTLRCSPRSGDLSVYWYQQSLDQGLQFLIQYYNGEERAKGNILERFSAQQFPDLHSELNLSSLELGDSALYFCASSVKRDNEQFFGPGTRLTVL.

The table lists this clonotype with a few counts. This rearrangement joins TRBV2 to TRBJ2-6, with D unclear. Germline V gives CDR1 SNHLY, CDR2 FYNNEI. The CDR3 contains 17 residues. Between the trimmed V and J ends, which lost 0 bases and 2 bases, there was a span of 11 bases. The CDR3 sequence is CASSEARWAPGANVLTF. In DNA form, the CDR3 reads TGTGCCAGCAGTGAAGCGCGCTGGGCACCTGGGGCCAACGTCCTGACTTTC.

This clonotype was seen repeatedly, ten times or more. The rearrangement links TRBV5-1 to TRBJ2-3; D may correspond to TRBD1 or TRBD2 (7 bases each). Germline CDR1 is SGHRS and CDR2 is YFSETQ. This CDR3 contains 15 residues. With 4 bases removed from V and 6 bases from J, the gap between germline ends came to 18 bases. The CDR3 nucleotides read TGCGCCAGCAGCGATGACAGGGCCGGGGGGGATACGCAGTATTTT. This encodes CASSDDRAGGDTQYF.

The DNA of the CDR3 is TGCAGTGCTAGCCGGGAGGGCCTTTACAATGAGCAGTTCTTC. Its protein product is CSASREGLYNEQFF. V is TRBV20-1 and J is TRBJ2-1; 8 bases are shared with TRBD2. This CDR3 has 14 amino acids. CDR1 is DFQATT, CDR2 SNEGSKA, per germline (reference sequence). V lost 3 bases and J lost 4; bases outside the gene matches: 5.

The table lists this clonotype with many counts. J is TRBJ1-1 and V is TRBV5-1; D might be TRBD1 (6 bases). Germline CDR1 and CDR2: SGHRS and YFSETQ. The V end was cut by 0 bases, the J end by 4 bases, with 16 bases between. The CDR3 sequence is 16 residues long. The CDR3 loop reads CASSLETPGHSTEAFF. DNA for the CDR3: TGCGCCAGCAGCTTGGAGACACCGGGACACAGCACTGAAGCTTTCTTT.

This clonotype was found many times. The chain is built from TRBV30 and TRBJ2-3; D is perhaps TRBD1 (6 bases). Germline V gene lookup returns CDR1 GTSNPN and CDR2 SVGIG (reference sequence). V shed 4 bases and J shed 4 bases, with 12 bases lying between them. The CDR3 covers 13 residues. In nucleotides, the CDR3 is TGTGCCTGGAACAGGGTAGTCGCAGATACGCAGTATTTT. Amino acid sequence: CAWNRVVADTQYF.

This clonotype was observed a handful of times. The chain has TRBV7-3 and TRBJ2-1, with D tentatively TRBD1 (7 bases). Per the germline V gene, CDR1 is SGHTA and CDR2 is FQGTGA. The CDR3 is 14 amino acids. V lost 5 bases and J lost 6, with 14 bases in between. Written as DNA, the CDR3 is TGTGCCAGCAGCCAGGGGGGCCCTATCAATGAGCAGTTCTTC. Its protein is CASSQGGPINEQFF.

This clonotype was counted many times. The chain recombines TRBV18 with TRBJ1-2; the D is unclear. The germline gives CDR1 KGHSH, CDR2 LQKENI. V lost 3 bases, J lost 3 bases, and 8 bases lay in between. This CDR3 contains 13 residues. The CDR3 nucleotides read TGTGCCAGCTCACCGGGCACGCACTATGGCTACACCTTC. It yields the protein CASSPGTHYGYTF.

The gene calls are TRBV27 and TRBJ1-5, with D possibly TRBD1 on 5 matching bases. With 0 bases removed from V and 0 bases from J, the gap between germline ends came to 9 bases. CDR3 length: 16 amino acids. The germline CDR1 and CDR2 sequences are MNHEY and SMNVEV (reference sequence). CDR3: CASSLSGVYSNQPQHF. DNA of the CDR3: TGTGCCAGCAGTTTATCAGGGGTTTATAGCAATCAGCCCCAGCATTTT.

This clonotype was detected many times. The gene calls are TRBV28 and TRBJ1-1; a possible D gene is TRBD1 (6 bases). Germline V lookup: CDR1 MDHEN, CDR2 SYDVKM. The length of the CDR3 is 13 residues. V dropped 6 bases and J dropped 1 base, with 9 bases sitting between them. In DNA form, the CDR3 reads TGTGCCAGCAGGTGGGGGCGGAACACTGAAGCTTTCTTT. It specifies CASRWGRNTEAFF.

In this sample, this clonotype turned up a few times. V gene TRBV29-1 combines with J gene TRBJ1-3; a weak D match, TRBD1 (6 bases). The V gene's germline CDR1 is SQVTM and CDR2 ANQGSEA. The CDR3 totals 15 residues. V was pared by 6 bases and J by 2 bases, with 17 bases between. The chain's CDR3 is CSVETGTQAGNTIYF. The CDR3 DNA sequence: TGCAGCGTGGAGACCGGGACACAAGCTGGAAACACCATATATTTT.

Points on this clonotype: A read error may be the cause here, since a much bigger clone is one base away. The V and J genes are TRBV7-9 and TRBJ2-1; TRBD1 might be the D (6 bases). CDR3 length: 15 amino acids. Per the germline V gene, CDR1 is SEHNR and CDR2 is FQNEAQ (reference sequence). The V gene lost 4 bases and the J gene lost 4 bases, with 14 bases spanning the gap. CDR3 coding DNA: TGTGCCAGCAGCTCGGGCCCCGGACAGTACAATGAGCAGTTCTTC. It translates to CASSSGPGQYNEQFF. The full variable domain, rest sourced from reference TRBV7-9 and TRBJ2-1, is DTGVSQNPRHKITKRGQNVTFRCDPISEHNRLYWYRQTLGQGPEFLTYFQNEAQLEKSRLLSDRFSAERPKGSFSTLEIQRTEQGDSAMYLCASSSGPGQYNEQFFGPGTRLTVL.

V usage is TRBV20-1 and J usage is TRBJ2-4; D not certain. V was shortened by 1 base and J by 0 bases, with 7 bases between the two germline ends. Germline CDR1 reads DFQATT; CDR2 reads SNEGSKA (reference sequence). The CDR3 spans 14 residues. The DNA of the CDR3 is TGCAGTGCTAGAGGCGTTCTAGCCAAAAACATTCAGTACTTC. The encoded protein is CSARGVLAKNIQYF.

This clonotype appeared many times. This chain links TRBV3-1 with TRBJ2-3, with 8 bases aligning to TRBD2. V lost 4 bases to trimming and J lost 0 bases; unmatched junction nucleotides: 6. Germline V gives CDR1 LGHDT, CDR2 YNNKEL (reference sequence). This CDR3 spans 16 amino acids. The CDR3: CASSRIAGGSTDTQYF. The CDR3 DNA reads as TGTGCCAGCAGCCGTATTGCGGGAGGCAGCACAGATACGCAGTATTTT.

This clonotype was observed many times. J is TRBJ2-2 and V is TRBV7-9; 10 bases are a match to TRBD2. V lost 10 bases and J lost 3; bases outside the gene matches: 11. Germline CDR1 and CDR2: SEHNR and FQNEAQ (reference sequence). The CDR3 has 16 amino acids. Written as DNA, the CDR3 is TGTGCCACCCCCGCCGTACTAGCGGGGCACACCGGGGAGCTGTTTTTT. Amino acid sequence: CATPAVLAGHTGELFF.

The rearrangement joins TRBV5-6 to TRBJ1-4; D is possibly TRBD1 (6 bases). In germline, CDR1 is SGHDT, CDR2 YYEEEE. V lost 7 bases and J 7 bases, leaving 17 bases between the germline ends. This CDR3 contains 14 residues. CDR3 bases: TGTGCCAGCTCCCTGAGGGGGGCCGCTGAAAAACTGTTTTTT. Translated, it gives CASSLRGAAEKLFF.

This clonotype was counted many times. This sequence joins TRBV5-1 and TRBJ1-5; 8 nucleotides agree with TRBD1. Germline CDR1 SGHRS, CDR2 YFSETQ. The CDR3 contains 15 residues. V dropped 4 bases and J dropped 5; count of bases not matched to a gene: 8. For the CDR3, the DNA is TGCGCCAGCAGCCTCCCAGACAGGGGATATCAGCCCCAGCATTTT. This codes for CASSLPDRGYQPQHF.

Many counts were recorded for this clonotype. The chain links TRBV7-3 to TRBJ2-2; TRBD2 is a possible D gene (7 bases). The germline CDR1 and CDR2 sequences are SGHTA and FQGTGA. V was clipped by 5 bases and J by 6 bases, with 13 bases between them. This CDR3 region has 14 residues. DNA of the CDR3: TGTGCCAGCAGCGCCTCGGGGGGCGCCGGGGAGCTGTTTTTT. It is translated as CASSASGGAGELFF. Together with reference TRBV7-3 and TRBJ2-2, the CDR3 gives the full variable domain: GAGVSQTPSNKVTEKGKYVELRCDPISGHTALYWYRQSLGQGPEFLIYFQGTGAADDSGLPNDRFFAVRPEGSVSTLKIQRTERGDSAVYLCASSASGGAGELFFGEGSRLTVL.

Only a few counts were recorded for this clonotype. This chain joins TRBV7-9 and TRBJ2-5; a weak D match, TRBD2 (7 bases). Germline V CDR1 and CDR2: SEHNR, FQNEAQ (reference sequence). V was clipped by 5 bases and J by 1 base, with 14 bases between them. CDR3 size: 15 residues. The CDR3: CASSPVGGPQETQYF. The CDR3 bases are TGTGCCAGCAGCCCAGTCGGGGGGCCCCAAGAGACCCAGTACTTC.

V and J are TRBV4-2 and TRBJ2-3; D is possibly TRBD1 (5 bases). Per the germline V gene, CDR1 is LGHNA and CDR2 is YNFKEQ. V was cut by 3 bases and J by 0 bases, with 10 bases left in between. This CDR3 has 15 residues. The CDR3 loop reads CASSQGRVSTDTQYF. CDR3 sequence (DNA): TGTGCCAGCAGCCAGGGGCGCGTAAGCACAGATACGCAGTATTTT.

This clonotype was found once. A much larger clone differs from this one at a single base, so this may be a read error. The CDR3 DNA follows: TGTGCCAGCAGTTCCGGGGGACTAGCGGCGACCTACGAGCAGTACTTC. This translates into CASSSGGLAATYEQYF. The chain recombines TRBV6-2 or TRBV6-3 with TRBJ2-7; 11 positions match TRBD2. This CDR3 spans 16 amino acids. J gave up 2 bases and V 4 bases, and 7 bases lay outside the gene matches. CDR1 and CDR2 (germline): MNHEY, SVGEGT.

This clonotype was counted at least ten times. The V and J genes are TRBV6-5 and TRBJ1-6; the match to TRBD1 covers 9 bases. The germline gives CDR1 MNHEY, CDR2 SVGAGI. The trim removed 2 bases at V and 11 bases at J, leaving 4 bases unmatched. The CDR3 has 14 residues. CDR3 residues: CASSYGTGYAPLHF. In nucleotides, the CDR3 is TGTGCCAGCAGTTACGGGACAGGGTACGCACCCCTCCACTTT.

The V call is TRBV2, the J call TRBJ1-2; 7 bases agree with TRBD1. This CDR3 has 15 residues. Trimming removed 7 bases from V and 4 bases from J; junction bases left unmatched: 12. Looked up from germline, CDR1 is SNHLY and CDR2 is FYNNEI. The CDR3 spells CASTPNGRQGYGYTF. CDR3 coding DNA: TGTGCCAGCACCCCGAACGGGCGACAGGGCTATGGCTACACCTTC.

There are many counts of this clonotype. This chain uses TRBV5-1 with TRBJ2-3, with TRBD1 identical over 8 bases. Unmatched junction bases numbered 10, after V lost 4 bases and J lost 3 bases. Germline V gene lookup returns CDR1 SGHRS and CDR2 YFSETQ. CDR3 length: 16 amino acids. The CDR3 here is CASSPQSGGATDTQYF. Here the CDR3 DNA reads TGCGCCAGCAGCCCCCAGTCAGGGGGCGCGACAGATACGCAGTATTTT.

This clonotype turned up a few times. The chain joins TRBV2 to TRBJ2-5; possibly TRBD1 for D (6 bases). Germline lookup yields CDR1 SNHLY and CDR2 FYNNEI. The CDR3 has 14 amino acids. Trimming removed 6 bases at V and 7 bases at J, with 18 bases between. The CDR3 protein is CASRSDQGSGTQYF. DNA for the CDR3: TGTGCCAGCAGGTCCGATCAGGGGTCGGGGACCCAGTACTTC.